This T cell receptor beta chain was sequenced during a study of T cell repertoires in urothelial bladder cancer (dated by TCRdb to the late 2010s). About the study as a whole: Of the approximately 12 resected lesions, three were clinical stage cT0, three were cTa, three were cT1 and three were cT2 or greater. A total of some eleven patients who had bladder lesions and were undergoing transurethral resection were prospectively identified. A total of approximately twelve resected bladder lesions, made up of urothelial carcinoma (UC+) and benign (UC-) specimens, were studied. TCR repertoire clonality in bladder tumors was compared with TCR repertoire clonality in benign bladder inflammation. Overall study outcomes, separate from this receptor: Fewer T cells were found in urothelial carcinoma specimens than in benign specimens, with medians of about 5,000 and 25,000, respectively. A single T-cell clone reached up to roughly 17% of infiltrating lymphocytes in carcinoma specimens, compared with about 2.1% in benign specimens. Carcinoma specimens had a median tumor infiltrating lymphocyte percentage of about 2%, while benign specimens had a median of around 12%.

V is cut by 5 bases and J by 0 bases, and the space between the germline ends is 4 bases. According to the germline V gene (reference sequence), CDR1 reads DFQATT and CDR2 reads SNEGSKA. Including the terminal cysteine and phenylalanine, the CDR3 comprises 11 residues. Left in the record is the CDR3 DNA by itself, 33 bases read in frame from the first base. Specimens of bladder lesions were obtained during transurethral resection and kept at -80C. DNA was isolated from the bladder specimens obtained at transurethral resection. The immunoSEQ assay was used to sequence the CDR3 region of the TCR beta chain. The source study handled its data this way. For each specimen, T-cell fraction, clonal dominance and maximum TCR clone frequency were calculated. This immuneACCESS table, as held by TCRdb, lists in-frame sequences with V and J called but not all clones. Of the missing ones, under half trace to an unresolved V gene in checked studies; the others have no known cause. That table supplies the V and J calls and clone size; D and trimming were determined from the DNA. The sample table records about 9,000 clones; 50% to 75% of these occur just once. The leading ten clones occupy 32% of the sample.

Comment on this clone: This receptor's antigen is unknown. No base quality values were provided; no much bigger clone lies one nucleotide off.

The sample consisted of tumor-infiltrating cells from bladder cancer. Here the chain combines TRBV20-1 and TRBJ1-1; the D gene assignment is ambiguous. The origin of this receptor is a human donor with urothelial carcinoma. The DNA sequence is given as TGCAGTGCTCTTTTGAACACTGAAGCTTTCTTT. The resulting protein is CSALLNTEAFF.